The sample holds many counts of the clone carrying this T cell receptor beta chain. This entry is derived from a study of CD8+CD57+ T cells in acquired aplastic anemia. Germline assignment: CDR1 LGHNA and CDR2 YSLEER. The CDR3 is 14 residues long. J lost 6 bases, V lost 7 bases, and 9 bases had no gene match. Previously, flow cytometry had revealed CD8+CD57+ cell expansion in the patients chosen for sequencing. The template used for profiling TCR beta VDJ and CDR3 was genomic DNA. TCRdb re-analysed the reads in MiXCR, keeping a single row per CDR3 protein. The table has fewer than 200,000 distinct CDR3 sequences, roughly 48% seen once.

This TCR derives from a human donor with aplastic anemia. The genes are TRBV4-3 and TRBJ1-1; 9 bases agree with TRBD1. Sequenced material: sorted CD4+, CD8+, or CD8+CD57+ T cells (not recorded which) from PBMCs. CDR3 DNA sequence: TGCGCCAGCAACCAGGGGACAGGGTGGGCTGAAGCTTTCTTT. Its protein product is CASNQGTGWAEAFF.